This entry concerns a single TCR beta chain. Germline V gives CDR1 SEHNR, CDR2 FQNEAQ (reference sequence). V was clipped by 5 bases and J by 3 bases, with 10 bases between them. The CDR3 runs to 13 residues. 60 Vbeta and 13 Jbeta primers were used in PCR. TCRdb keeps only in-frame clones here, not all; method: immunoSEQ multiplex PCR. The table has more than 130,000 clones, 73% seen once; the top ten hold over 13%. This record belongs to a study of cytomegalovirus exposure and HLA in healthy donors. Sequencing was done on a sample of PBMCs. The receptor comes from a human donor in good health. The V call is TRBV7-9, the J call TRBJ2-5; no reliable D call. The CDR3 DNA sequence: TGTGCCAGCAGCGAAGACATTGAAGAGACCCAGTACTTC. It codes for CASSEDIEETQYF.